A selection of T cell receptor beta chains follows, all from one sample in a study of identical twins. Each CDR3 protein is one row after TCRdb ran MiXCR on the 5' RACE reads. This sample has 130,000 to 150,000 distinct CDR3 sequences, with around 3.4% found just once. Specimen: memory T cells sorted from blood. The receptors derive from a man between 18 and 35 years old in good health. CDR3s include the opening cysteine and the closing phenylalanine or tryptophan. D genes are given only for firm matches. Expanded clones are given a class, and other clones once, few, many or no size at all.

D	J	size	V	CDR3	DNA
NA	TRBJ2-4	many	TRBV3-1	CASSPDSRGTSQYF	TGTGCCAGCAGCCCAGACTCTCGGGGGACGAGTCAGTACTTC
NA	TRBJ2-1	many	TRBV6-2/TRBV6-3	CASSILIYNEQFF	TGTGCCAGCAGCATACTTATATACAATGAGCAGTTCTTC
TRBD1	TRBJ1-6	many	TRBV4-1	CASSPTGTGNSPLHF	TGCGCCAGCAGCCCAACCGGGACAGGCAATTCACCCCTCCACTTT
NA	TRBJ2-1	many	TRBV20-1	CSAYRDSYNEQFF	TGCAGTGCTTACCGGGACTCCTACAATGAGCAGTTCTTC
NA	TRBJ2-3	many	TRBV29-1	CSESLASDTQYF	TGCAGCGAGTCCCTAGCGTCCGATACGCAGTATTTT
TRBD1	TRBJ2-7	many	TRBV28	CASSSPGQDYEQYF	TGTGCCAGCAGTTCCCCGGGACAGGACTACGAGCAGTACTTC
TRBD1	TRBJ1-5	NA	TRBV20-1	CSASQLAGQATSQPQHF	TGCAGTGCTAGCCAATTAGCGGGACAGGCGACGAGTCAGCCCCAGCATTTT
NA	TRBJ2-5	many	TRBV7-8	CASSLGGVETQYF	TGTGCCAGCAGCCTAGGGGGGGTCGAGACCCAGTACTTC
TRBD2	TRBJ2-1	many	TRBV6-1	CASSDYSSGREQFF	TGTGCCAGCAGTGACTACTCTAGCGGGAGGGAGCAGTTCTTC
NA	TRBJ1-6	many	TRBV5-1	CASSLDGDSPLHF	TGCGCCAGCAGCTTGGATGGGGATTCACCCCTCCACTTT
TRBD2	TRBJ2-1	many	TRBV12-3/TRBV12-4	CASRTGGASYNEQFF	TGTGCCAGCAGAACGGGGGGGGCTTCCTACAATGAGCAGTTCTTC
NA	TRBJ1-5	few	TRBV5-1	CASSLVPGPGQPQHF	TGCGCCAGCAGCTTAGTTCCGGGACCGGGACAGCCCCAGCATTTT
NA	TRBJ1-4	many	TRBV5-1	CASSPTPNEKLFF	TGCGCCAGCAGCCCGACACCGAATGAAAAACTGTTTTTT
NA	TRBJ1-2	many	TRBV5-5	CASSSTAYGGYTF	TGTGCCAGCAGTTCGACAGCCTATGGTGGCTACACCTTC
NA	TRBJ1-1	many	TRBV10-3	CAITSSHGTEAFF	TGTGCCATCACCTCGTCACACGGCACTGAAGCTTTCTTT
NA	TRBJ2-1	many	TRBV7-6	CASSLVGPVAGRGDNEQFF	TGTGCCAGCAGCTTAGTTGGGCCTGTGGCCGGGAGAGGGGACAATGAGCAGTTCTTC
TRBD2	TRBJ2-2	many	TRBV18	CASSPPRDSLAGSAGELFF	TGTGCCAGCTCACCACCGAGGGACAGTCTAGCGGGATCGGCCGGGGAGCTGTTTTTT
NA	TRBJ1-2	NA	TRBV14	CASSLLYSRANYGYTF	TGTGCCAGCAGCCTCCTTTACTCACGGGCTAACTATGGCTACACCTTC
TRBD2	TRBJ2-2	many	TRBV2	CASSERAGGVAGELFF	TGTGCCAGCAGTGAACGGGCGGGAGGAGTGGCCGGGGAGCTGTTTTTT
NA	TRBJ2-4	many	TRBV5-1	CASSLGRRDIQYF	TGCGCCAGCAGCTTGGGCCGGAGAGACATTCAGTACTTC
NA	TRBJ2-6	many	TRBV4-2	CASTDSYSGANVLTF	TGTGCCTCAACGGACTCCTACTCTGGGGCCAACGTCCTGACTTTC
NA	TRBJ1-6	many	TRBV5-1	CASSPSGRGDSPLHF	TGCGCCAGCAGCCCGTCCGGGAGGGGAGATTCACCCCTCCACTTT
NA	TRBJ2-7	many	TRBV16	CASSQFIYEQYF	TGTGCCAGCAGCCAATTTATATACGAGCAGTACTTC
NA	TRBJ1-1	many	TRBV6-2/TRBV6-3	CASSLLGLGTEAFF	TGTGCCAGCAGCCTCCTGGGGCTGGGCACTGAAGCTTTCTTT
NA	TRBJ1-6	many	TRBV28	CASSIQNNSPLHF	TGTGCCAGCAGTATACAGAATAATTCACCCCTCCACTTT
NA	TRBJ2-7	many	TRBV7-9	CASSLLWGNYEQYF	TGTGCCAGCAGCTTATTATGGGGCAACTACGAGCAGTACTTC
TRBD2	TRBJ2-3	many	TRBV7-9	CASSLGDYGSTDTQYF	TGTGCCAGCAGCTTGGGGGACTACGGGAGCACAGATACGCAGTATTTT
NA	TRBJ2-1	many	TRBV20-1	CSSGDRQGGYNEQFF	TGCAGTTCTGGGGACCGACAAGGGGGCTACAATGAGCAGTTCTTC
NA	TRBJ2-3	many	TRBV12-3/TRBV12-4	CASSFYPDTQYF	TGTGCCAGCAGTTTCTATCCAGATACGCAGTATTTT